What follows are 32 T cell receptor beta chains derived from one specimen sequenced in a study of shared clonotypes between healthy human individuals. Repertoires were generated with immunoSEQ multiplex PCR, while TCRdb's copy carries only in-frame clones and drops some. The data hold just over 2,000,000 clones, with roughly 96% observed a single time. Sequencing was carried out using naive CD4+ T cells sorted from blood. Sample subset: CD45RA+ positively selected. The receptors derive from a man between 18 and 29 years old in good health.

This clone has just one count. The chain carries TRBV7-6 and TRBJ1-2; D is unresolved. Trimming removed 5 bases from V and 4 bases from J, with 20 bases in between. This CDR3 is 16 amino acids long. CDR1 is SGHVS, CDR2 FNYEAQ, per germline. The CDR3 reads CASSPYIGRVGYGYTF. Written as DNA, the CDR3 is TGTGCCAGCAGCCCCTACATCGGTCGGGTAGGCTATGGCTACACCTTC.

This chain uses TRBV30 with TRBJ1-1; D uncertain. Germline CDR1 and CDR2: GTSNPN and SVGIG (reference sequence). The CDR3 runs 12 residues. V was trimmed by 8 bases and J by 5 bases, leaving 15 bases between them. The CDR3: CAVQRAATEAFF. In DNA, the CDR3 is TGTGCCGTTCAAAGGGCAGCGACTGAAGCTTTCTTT.

The CDR3 nucleotides are TGTGCCAGCAGCGCAGGGAGCTCCTATAATTCACCCCTCCACTTT. Its translation is CASSAGSSYNSPLHF. The chain couples TRBV9 to TRBJ1-6; D is perhaps TRBD1 (5 bases). V was shortened by 3 bases and J by 0 bases, with 7 bases between the two germline ends. The CDR3 runs 15 residues. Germline CDR1 is SGDLS and CDR2 is YYNGEE. Complete variable domain (other parts from reference TRBV9 and TRBJ1-6): DSGVTQTPKHLITATGQRVTLRCSPRSGDLSVYWYQQSLDQGLQFLIQYYNGEERAKGNILERFSAQQFPDLHSELNLSSLELGDSALYFCASSAGSSYNSPLHFGNGTRLTVT.

This chain uses TRBV7-9 with TRBJ2-2; TRBD2 might be the D (7 bases). The ends were cut back, 3 bases at V and 4 bases at J, with 12 bases in the middle. Germline loops: CDR1 SEHNR, CDR2 FQNEAQ (reference sequence). The CDR3 runs 15 residues. This chain's CDR3 is CASSFYREGTGELFF. The CDR3 coding sequence is TGTGCCAGCAGCTTTTACAGGGAGGGCACCGGGGAGCTGTTTTTT.

Notes on this clone: Other DNA variants within this sample encode the same CDR3. This sequence joins TRBV30 and TRBJ2-3, with D unresolved. Germline V gives CDR1 GTSNPN, CDR2 SVGIG (reference sequence). V was trimmed by 0 bases and J by 0 bases, leaving 7 bases between them. The CDR3 is made up of 14 amino acids. The CDR3 bases are TGTGCCTGGAGTGTACTTACTAGCACAGATACGCAGTATTTT. Residues: CAWSVLTSTDTQYF.

The gene calls are TRBV5-3 and TRBJ1-5, with D unresolved. TRBV5-3 is noted as an ORF with a role that remains uncertain. The CDR3 contains 11 residues. Trimming removed 1 base at V and 4 bases at J, with 0 bases between. CDR3: CARSLNQPQHF. The CDR3 region has the DNA TGTGCCAGAAGCTTGAATCAGCCCCAGCATTTT.

This chain links TRBV5-4 with TRBJ2-1, with TRBD1 identical over 9 bases. Germline loops: CDR1 SGHNT, CDR2 YYREEE (reference sequence). J gave up 9 bases and V 5 bases, and 15 bases lay outside the gene matches. CDR3 size: 16 residues. The CDR3 DNA sequence: TGTGCCAGCAGTCCAACCTCCGGGACAGGGTACGGTGAGCAGTTCTTC. Its translation: CASSPTSGTGYGEQFF. Filled out from reference TRBV5-4 and TRBJ2-1, the complete variable domain reads ETGVTQSPTHLIKTRGQQVTLRCSSQSGHNTVSWYQQALGQGPQFIFQYYREEENGRGNFPPRFSGLQFPNYSSELNVNALELDDSALYLCASSPTSGTGYGEQFFGPGTRLTVL.

The gene calls are TRBV29-1 and TRBJ2-3, with 8 bases lining up with TRBD1. Germline CDR1 SQVTM, CDR2 ANQGSEA. V shed 3 bases and J 5 bases; nucleotides not matched to a gene: 7. The CDR3 runs 14 residues. CDR3 nucleotides: TGCAGCGTTGACGTGGACAGGGCGGGAGATACGCAGTATTTT. Translated, it gives CSVDVDRAGDTQYF.

The CDR3 loop reads CASSQVGQGRTGELFF. DNA of the CDR3: TGCGCCAGCAGCCAAGTCGGACAGGGTAGGACCGGGGAGCTGTTTTTT. The chain joins TRBV4-1 to TRBJ2-2, with 8 nucleotides matching TRBD1. CDR3 length equals 16 residues. The germline V gene encodes CDR1 MGHRA and CDR2 YSYEKL. The ends lost 1 base at V and 5 bases at J; junction bases unmatched: 6.

As to this clone: Other DNA sequences in this specimen translate into the identical CDR3. The chain couples TRBV5-1 to TRBJ1-5; TRBD1 is a possible D gene (6 bases). The CDR3 runs to 15 residues. Trimming took 0 bases from V and 6 from J, leaving 13 bases between them. Per germline, CDR1 SGHRS and CDR2 YFSETQ. The CDR3 DNA follows: TGCGCCAGCAGCTTGGAAGGTCAGGGGAGTCAGCCCCAGCATTTT. It is translated as CASSLEGQGSQPQHF. Looking up the rest from reference TRBV5-1 and TRBJ1-5 gives the full variable domain: KAGVTQTPRYLIKTRGQQVTLSCSPISGHRSVSWYQQTPGQGLQFLFEYFSETQRNKGNFPGRFSGRQFSNSRSEMNVSTLELGDSALYLCASSLEGQGSQPQHFGDGTRLSIL.

The genes are TRBV4-3 and TRBJ2-1; D may correspond to TRBD1 or TRBD2 (5 bases each). V gave up 1 base and J gave up 2 bases, with 15 bases separating them. Germline V CDR1 and CDR2: LGHNA, YSLEER. The CDR3 covers 17 residues. The CDR3, as DNA: TGCGCCAGCAGCCAAGCCCCAGGGTTGGGGGCCTACAATGAGCAGTTCTTC. Its translation is CASSQAPGLGAYNEQFF.

Notes on this clone: The same CDR3 can be traced to other DNA sequences in this sample. This chain connects TRBV7-2 to TRBJ2-7, with TRBD2 as a possible D gene (6 bases). The CDR3 spans 15 residues. Looked up from germline, CDR1 is SGHTA and CDR2 is FQGNSA. The germline V and J ends were trimmed by 1 base and 2 bases, with 12 bases remaining between them. Written as DNA, the CDR3 is TGTGCCAGCAGCTTAGTAGGCGGGGCCCCCTACGAGCAGTACTTC. It translates to CASSLVGGAPYEQYF.

The chain combines TRBV2 with TRBJ1-6, with 7 positions matching TRBD1. The junction had 7 bases not matched to a gene; V was cut back by 1 base and J by 10 bases. Germline V lookup: CDR1 SNHLY, CDR2 FYNNEI. This CDR3 is 15 amino acids long. CDR3: CASSEVAGGTSPLHF. The CDR3 bases are TGTGCCAGCAGTGAAGTGGCAGGGGGGACATCACCCCTCCACTTT.

As regards this clone: This CDR3 is also generated by other DNA sequences in the sample. The DNA for the CDR3 is TGTGCCAGCAGATCACAGATGAACACTGAAGCTTTCTTT. This gives the protein CASRSQMNTEAFF. The chain links TRBV6-1 to TRBJ1-1; D uncertain. Germline CDR1 is MNHNS and CDR2 is SASEGT. Trimming took 6 bases from V and 0 from J, leaving 8 bases between them. The CDR3 runs 13 residues.

The chain joins TRBV10-3 to TRBJ2-3; D possibly uses TRBD1 or TRBD2 (5 bases each). The length of the CDR3 is 14 residues. Trimming removed 7 bases from V and 3 bases from J, with 14 bases in between. Germline lookup yields CDR1 ENHRY and CDR2 SYGVKD. The CDR3 protein is CAITPGWTTDTQYF. CDR3 nucleotide sequence: TGTGCCATCACCCCGGGGTGGACAACAGATACGCAGTATTTT.

The V call is TRBV18, the J call TRBJ2-7; D possibly corresponds to TRBD2 (6 bases). Germline V CDR1 and CDR2: KGHSH, LQKENI. Trimming cost V 4 bases and J 1 base, with 17 bases left between them. The length of the CDR3 is 16 residues. This CDR3 is CASSRVPGGTSYEQYF. Here the CDR3 DNA reads TGTGCCAGCTCACGGGTTCCTGGCGGGACTTCCTACGAGCAGTACTTC.

This clone was observed a single time. The chain combines TRBV29-1 with TRBJ2-7; 11 bases line up with TRBD1. The CDR3 totals 15 residues. From germline, CDR1 is SQVTM and CDR2 ANQGSEA. V was clipped by 3 bases and J by 7 bases; unmatched bases: 11. CDR3 in amino acids: CSVEVADRGLGEQYF. For the CDR3, the DNA is TGCAGCGTTGAGGTAGCGGACAGGGGGCTGGGGGAGCAGTACTTC.

Comment on this clone: The sample contains more than one DNA sequence encoding this CDR3. This rearrangement joins TRBV29-1 to TRBJ2-7; D gene uncertain. This CDR3 spans 11 amino acids. Germline V lookup: CDR1 SQVTM, CDR2 ANQGSEA. V was trimmed by 4 bases and J by 2 bases, leaving 6 bases between them. The CDR3 nucleotides read TGCAGCGTTGGGTCAACCTACGAGCAGTACTTC. Translating it yields CSVGSTYEQYF.

The V gene is TRBV28, the J gene TRBJ2-1; no clear D. Germline CDR1 MDHEN, CDR2 SYDVKM. The CDR3 spans 12 residues. Between the trimmed V and J ends, which lost 3 bases and 9 bases, there was a span of 9 bases. CDR3 DNA: TGTGCCAGCAGTTTGGGAATCGGTGAGCAGTTCTTC. Protein: CASSLGIGEQFF.

The V call is TRBV27, the J call TRBJ1-2; D might be TRBD1 (6 bases). In germline, CDR1 is MNHEY, CDR2 SMNVEV (reference sequence). The V end was cut by 3 bases, the J end by 5 bases, with 13 bases between. CDR3 length equals 14 residues. The CDR3: CASSFGGARYGYTF. The CDR3, as DNA: TGTGCCAGCAGTTTCGGGGGCGCCAGGTATGGCTACACCTTC.

V and J are TRBV19 and TRBJ2-7; 15 bases agree with TRBD2. The J segment lost 4 bases and the V segment lost 5 bases, leaving 9 bases of the junction unmatched. The CDR3 spans 17 residues. Germline values: CDR1 LNHDA, CDR2 SQIVND (reference sequence). CDR3 region: CASSVTGTSGGTYEQYF. The CDR3 DNA reads as TGTGCCAGTAGTGTAACCGGGACTAGCGGGGGGACGTACGAGCAGTACTTC.

Comments on this clone: Other nucleotide sequences from this sample produce the same CDR3. V and J are TRBV5-1 and TRBJ2-5, with no clear D. Germline V gives CDR1 SGHRS, CDR2 YFSETQ. The CDR3 length is 14 residues. Deletions cut 0 bases from V and 1 base from J, with 7 bases between. The CDR3 bases are TGCGCCAGCAGCTTGGGCACAGCCCAAGAGACCCAGTACTTC. This codes for CASSLGTAQETQYF.

The chain links TRBV30 to TRBJ1-2, with D tentatively TRBD1 (6 bases). Trimming cost V 5 bases and J 12 bases, with 13 bases left between them. Germline CDR1 is GTSNPN and CDR2 is SVGIG (reference sequence). The CDR3 loop spans 10 amino acids. CDR3 coding DNA: TGTGCCTGGTCAACCGACAGGCACACCTTC. This translates into CAWSTDRHTF.

Comments on this clone: The sample carries other DNA sequences with the same CDR3. The rearrangement joins TRBV18 to TRBJ2-7, with D perhaps given as TRBD1 or TRBD2 (5 bases each). Germline assignment: CDR1 KGHSH and CDR2 LQKENI. V was trimmed by 3 bases and J by 2 bases, leaving 11 bases between them. The CDR3 consists of 14 residues. The CDR3 region is CASSPSGRAYEQYF. CDR3 sequence (DNA): TGTGCCAGCTCACCTTCAGGGAGAGCCTACGAGCAGTACTTC.

This rearrangement joins TRBV30 to TRBJ2-2; tentatively, D is TRBD1 or TRBD2 (5 bases each). The CDR3 extends over 16 amino acids. Germline V gene data show CDR1 as GTSNPN and CDR2 as SVGIG (reference sequence). V was clipped by 0 bases and J by 5 bases, with 16 bases between them. CDR3 bases: TGTGCCTGGAGTGTACTAGGCAGGGCCAGAACCGGGGAGCTGTTTTTT. Encoded protein: CAWSVLGRARTGELFF.

This chain joins TRBV18 and TRBJ1-2; TRBD1 matches 7 bases. The CDR3 is made up of 14 amino acids. Germline CDR1 and CDR2: KGHSH and LQKENI. Trimming removed 3 bases from V and 4 bases from J; junction bases left unmatched: 5. The CDR3 reads CASSPSGGSYGYTF. CDR3 DNA sequence: TGTGCCAGCTCACCCTCAGGGGGGTCCTATGGCTACACCTTC.

As concerns this clone: Within the sample, other DNA sequences also encode this same CDR3. V and J are TRBV7-9 and TRBJ1-6; D unclear. CDR3 length equals 12 residues. Trimming cost V 5 bases and J 5 bases, with 4 bases left between them. Germline CDR1 reads SEHNR; CDR2 reads FQNEAQ (reference sequence). DNA for the CDR3: TGTGCCAGCAGCCTCGATAATTCACCCCTCCACTTT. This encodes CASSLDNSPLHF.

The CDR3 loop is CASSYPGQGDEQYF. Written as DNA, the CDR3 is TGTGCCAGCAGTTACCCGGGACAGGGCGACGAGCAGTACTTC. The V call is TRBV6-6, the J call TRBJ2-7; 9 nucleotides align to TRBD1. The V gene's germline CDR1 is MNHNY and CDR2 SVGAGI (reference sequence). Trimming at V came to 2 bases and at J to 5 bases, leaving 4 bases not matched to a gene. The CDR3 runs 14 residues.

Only one count was recorded for this clone. The J gene is TRBJ2-2, the V gene TRBV7-9; the D call may be TRBD1 or TRBD2 (5 bases each). The length of the CDR3 is 17 residues. The germline gives CDR1 SEHNR, CDR2 FQNEAQ (reference sequence). Between the trimmed V and J ends, which lost 5 bases and 1 base, there was a span of 17 bases. The CDR3 loop is CASSPLPGRGNTGELFF. The DNA for the CDR3 is TGTGCCAGCAGCCCCCTGCCGGGACGCGGGAACACCGGGGAGCTGTTTTTT.

The chain joins TRBV5-4 to TRBJ2-5, with 9 bases aligning to TRBD1. The DNA end favors TRBJ2-7, so the J call may be wrong. Germline V gene sequence: CDR1 SGHNT, CDR2 YYREEE (reference sequence). The CDR3 runs to 16 residues. CDR3 bases: TGTGCCAGCAGCTTGGGCAAGGGACAGGGACGGAACGAGCAGTACTTC. Encoded protein: CASSLGKGQGRNEQYF.

The chain recombines TRBV2 with TRBJ2-3, with 7 bases that match TRBD2. The CDR3 is made up of 13 amino acids. Per the germline V gene, CDR1 is SNHLY and CDR2 is FYNNEI. Unmatched junction bases numbered 3, after V lost 5 bases and J lost 4 bases. The CDR3 coding sequence is TGTGCCAGCAGTTGGACTAGTTCAGATACGCAGTATTTT. This gives the protein CASSWTSSDTQYF.

This rearrangement joins TRBV18 to TRBJ2-6; 7 nucleotides agree with TRBD1. Germline CDR1 KGHSH, CDR2 LQKENI. Unmatched junction bases numbered 2, after V lost 0 bases and J lost 0 bases. The CDR3 spans 17 residues. The CDR3 region is CASSPPRQGSGANVLTF. The CDR3 DNA reads TGTGCCAGCTCACCACCGAGACAGGGCTCTGGGGCCAACGTCCTGACTTTC.